This TCR beta chain was recovered during a study of T-cell memory formation after mild COVID-19. Study-wide points: Clones contracting day 15 to 85 were balanced CD4/CD8; later expanders leaned CD4+. Several responding clones turned up in pre-infection memory, indicating that cross-reactive memory may have taken part.

Constant-segment primers and 5'RACE yielded cDNA libraries for TCR alpha and TCR beta, each carrying sample barcodes and UMIs. MiXCR was run by TCRdb on the 5' RACE reads, yielding one entry per CDR3 protein. The sample contains under 700,000 distinct CDR3 sequences, 20% of which appear only once. The table lists this clonotype with a few counts. Antigen unknown. The ends were cut back, 4 bases at V and 0 bases at J, with 12 bases in the middle. Looked up from germline, CDR1 is KGHDR and CDR2 is SFDVKD. The CDR3 sequence is 16 residues long. The chain employs TRBV24-1 and TRBJ2-1; no firm D call. This sequence was found in an adult woman who had mild COVID-19 (a few samples of this study predate the infection). Cell type and time point are not known. Sequencing input: PBMCs or a T cell subset sorted from them (not recorded which). DNA of the CDR3: TGTGCCACCAGTGACCGTATAGGAACCTCCTACAATGAGCAGTTCTTC. Protein product: CATSDRIGTSYNEQFF.